Each of the 14 T cell receptor beta chains below was sequenced from the same sample in a study of cytomegalovirus exposure and HLA in healthy donors. A multiplex PCR was run with 60 Vbeta primers and 13 Jbeta primers. Using immunoSEQ multiplex PCR, the repertoire was profiled, and TCRdb retains in-frame clones only, with some absent. The table shows more than 95,000 clones, with about 79% occurring only once. The sample was PBMCs. Source of these receptors: a woman aged 45-65 years in good health and CMV-seronegative.

The rearrangement links TRBV4-1 to TRBJ2-7, with 9 bases matching TRBD1. CDR3 size: 15 residues. Trimming removed 4 bases from V and 2 bases from J; junction bases left unmatched: 6. Germline CDR1 and CDR2: MGHRA and YSYEKL. The CDR3 reads CASSPETGGPYEQYF. The CDR3 DNA is TGCGCCAGCAGCCCCGAGACAGGGGGACCCTACGAGCAGTACTTC.

V is TRBV4-2 and J is TRBJ2-5; D might be TRBD2 (6 bases). Per the germline V gene, CDR1 is LGHNA and CDR2 is YNFKEQ. The V end was cut by 6 bases, the J end by 4 bases, with 27 bases between. This CDR3 has 18 residues. The chain's CDR3 is CASSVAGKEGWRGETQYF. For the CDR3, the DNA is TGTGCCAGCAGTGTGGCGGGAAAGGAAGGGTGGCGAGGAGAGACCCAGTACTTC.

The rearrangement links TRBV4-1 to TRBJ2-7; 7 bases agree with TRBD1. Germline V gene sequence: CDR1 MGHRA, CDR2 YSYEKL. The CDR3 runs 15 residues. The trim removed 2 bases at V and 4 bases at J, leaving 8 bases unmatched. The CDR3 sequence: CASSQPGQKIYEQYF. The CDR3 DNA sequence: TGCGCCAGCAGCCAACCGGGACAGAAGATATACGAGCAGTACTTC.

V usage is TRBV28 and J usage is TRBJ1-4; a possible D gene is TRBD1 (5 bases). CDR1 and CDR2 (germline): MDHEN, SYDVKM. This CDR3 comprises 14 residues. The V end was cut by 10 bases, the J end by 8 bases, with 20 bases between. The CDR3 bases are TGTGCCATAGGCGGTGCGATGGGGCCGGAAAAACTGTTTTTT. It yields the protein CAIGGAMGPEKLFF.

This clone was detected once. This chain links TRBV14 with TRBJ2-2, with 7 bases fitting TRBD2. Germline CDR1 reads SGHDN; CDR2 reads FVKESK. Germline trimming cut 2 bases from V and 4 bases from J; bases unmatched to any gene: 16. This CDR3 is built from 19 residues. CDR3: CASSQYPPGEGRGTGELFF. DNA for the CDR3: TGTGCCAGCAGCCAATACCCACCTGGGGAGGGAAGAGGCACCGGGGAGCTGTTTTTT.

This clone was seen only a few times. CDR3 loop: CASSLYQQLPGTDTQYF. CDR3 bases: TGTGCCAGCAGCTTATATCAGCAGCTTCCGGGGACAGATACGCAGTATTTT. The gene calls are TRBV7-2 and TRBJ2-3; D perhaps matches TRBD2 (5 bases). Trimming removed 2 bases from V and 3 bases from J, with 18 bases in between. Germline V lookup: CDR1 SGHTA, CDR2 FQGNSA. The CDR3 has 17 residues.

The CDR3 here is CASSQGTSGRGSDTQYF. As DNA, the CDR3 is TGCGCCAGCAGCCAGGGGACTAGCGGGAGAGGTTCGGATACGCAGTATTTT. The V gene is TRBV4-3, the J gene TRBJ2-3; 14 bases align to TRBD2. The ends lost 3 bases at V and 6 bases at J; junction bases unmatched: 8. The CDR3 is 17 residues long. Germline V lookup: CDR1 LGHNA, CDR2 YSLEER.

CDR3 loop: CAWTGRNGNTIYF. CDR3 nucleotides: TGTGCCTGGACAGGGAGGAACGGAAACACCATATATTTT. The J gene is TRBJ1-3, the V gene TRBV30; maybe TRBD1 (5 bases). Germline CDR1 reads GTSNPN; CDR2 reads SVGIG (reference sequence). V gave up 4 bases and J gave up 4 bases, with 11 bases separating them. The CDR3 is 13 amino acids.

The rearrangement links TRBV2 to TRBJ1-1; D possibly corresponds to TRBD1 (6 bases). V was pared by 0 bases and J by 6 bases, with 17 bases between. The germline V gene encodes CDR1 SNHLY and CDR2 FYNNEI. CDR3 size: 16 residues. DNA for the CDR3: TGTGCCAGCAGTGAAGCGCTAACAGGGAATGGGGCTGAAGCTTTCTTT. This sequence encodes CASSEALTGNGAEAFF.

The chain couples TRBV6-5 to TRBJ2-7; 10 positions agree with TRBD1. Germline-derived CDR1 and CDR2 are MNHEY and SVGAGI. This CDR3 comprises 14 residues. The junction had 2 bases not matched to a gene; V was cut back by 2 bases and J by 4 bases. The CDR3 protein is CASSYGTGDYEQYF. In nucleotides, the CDR3 is TGTGCCAGCAGTTACGGGACAGGGGATTACGAGCAGTACTTC.

In its sample, this clone was seen once. The chain links TRBV6-5 to TRBJ2-3; possible D gene TRBD1, 5 bases. Germline assignment: CDR1 MNHEY and CDR2 SVGAGI. The ends were cut back, 5 bases at V and 2 bases at J, with 11 bases in the middle. The CDR3 covers 14 residues. CDR3 protein: CASSQGAYTDTQYF. The CDR3 DNA reads TGTGCCAGCAGTCAAGGGGCTTACACAGATACGCAGTATTTT.

This chain links TRBV27 with TRBJ1-1; 7 bases map to TRBD1. The CDR3 spans 15 residues. Trimming cost V 3 bases and J 1 base; bases outside gene matches: 5. Germline CDR1 and CDR2: MNHEY and SMNVEV (reference sequence). CDR3 amino acids: CASSFEQGKNTEAFF. In DNA form, the CDR3 reads TGTGCCAGCAGTTTTGAACAGGGGAAGAACACTGAAGCTTTCTTT.

J is TRBJ1-2 and V is TRBV27; 8 bases fit TRBD1. The ends lost 0 bases at V and 5 bases at J; junction bases unmatched: 8. The CDR3 loop spans 16 amino acids. Germline CDR1 is MNHEY and CDR2 is SMNVEV (reference sequence). The chain's CDR3 is CASSLSPTGTGYGYTF. CDR3 nucleotide sequence: TGTGCCAGCAGTTTATCTCCTACGGGGACAGGATATGGCTACACCTTC.

This sequence joins TRBV2 and TRBJ2-5, with D possibly TRBD1 on 6 matching bases. In germline, CDR1 is SNHLY, CDR2 FYNNEI. The CDR3 consists of 14 residues. Here the CDR3 DNA reads TGTGCGAGGGACGCCAGCGGACAGTCGGAGACCCAGTACTTC. Amino acids: CARDASGQSETQYF.